The 18 T cell receptor beta chains below were found in one sample sequenced in a study of blood T cells in healthy people across ages. Sample-barcoded 5' priming and a J-beta primer mix drove a second PCR of 7 to 11 cycles. Using its own MiXCR run on the 5' RACE reads, TCRdb lists one record per CDR3 protein. The profile shows hundreds of thousands of distinct CDR3 sequences, more than 45% of them singletons. Source material: blood. Source of these receptors: a woman older than 75 in good health.

This clonotype has just one count. The chain couples TRBV4-1 to TRBJ2-7; 7 bases fit TRBD1. The J call may be incorrect, as the DNA end agrees better with TRBJ2-5. The CDR3 contains 15 residues. Per germline, CDR1 MGHRA and CDR2 YSYEKL. The CDR3 region has the DNA TGCGCCAGCAGCCAAGCGACAGGGTCCGGGGAGACCCAGTACTTC. This codes for CASSQATGSGETQYF.

In regard to this clonotype: Since a much larger clone is just one base distant, this may be a read error. The genes are TRBV5-1 and TRBJ2-1; D may match TRBD1 or TRBD2 (6 bases each). V was shortened by 7 bases and J by 8 bases, with 19 bases between the two germline ends. The CDR3 is 14 amino acids. Germline values: CDR1 SGHRS, CDR2 YFSETQ. CDR3 sequence: CASGRGLLLDEQFF. DNA of the CDR3: TGCGCCAGCGGTCGGGGGCTCCTACTGGATGAGCAGTTCTTC.

With respect to this clonotype: A much larger clone is a single base away; this may be a read error. The chain uses TRBV3-1 and TRBJ2-3; 8 bases agree with TRBD1. The V gene end was trimmed by 4 bases and the J gene end by 2 bases; junction bases not matched to a gene: 11. Germline V CDR1 and CDR2: LGHDT, YNNKEL (reference sequence). The CDR3 length is 17 residues. The CDR3 DNA reads as TGTGCCAGCAGCCCCGGACCGGGACAGGCGATCACAGATACGCAGTATTTT. Protein sequence: CASSPGPGQAITDTQYF.

This clonotype was recorded many times. The rearrangement links TRBV7-2 to TRBJ1-1; unclear D gene. Germline V gives CDR1 SGHTA, CDR2 FQGNSA. V was trimmed by 1 base and J by 1 base, leaving 19 bases between them. The CDR3 is 18 residues long. CDR3 DNA: TGTGCCAGCAGCTTAGACAGAGTTAGAGCCCTCCAGAACACTGAAGCTTTCTTT. Protein product: CASSLDRVRALQNTEAFF.

The table lists this clonotype with a few counts. The V call is TRBV7-3, the J call TRBJ2-1, with D possibly being TRBD2 (6 bases). Germline lookup yields CDR1 SGHTA and CDR2 FQGTGA. This CDR3 contains 16 residues. V lost 0 bases and J 7 bases, leaving 16 bases between the germline ends. CDR3 region: CASSLTRRDSDNEQFF. DNA of the CDR3: TGTGCCAGCAGCTTAACCCGCCGGGACTCCGATAATGAGCAGTTCTTC.

A note on this clonotype: A clone one base away is much larger, so this may be a read error. The V and J genes are TRBV29-1 and TRBJ2-5; D remains unclear. This CDR3 region has 12 residues. Germline-derived CDR1 and CDR2 are SQVTM and ANQGSEA. Trimming took off 7 bases at V and 11 bases at J, with 20 bases between the two ends. The CDR3 loop reads CSAALRRNEQYF. CDR3 coding DNA: TGCAGCGCGGCCTTACGCCGGAATGAGCAGTACTTC.

In the case of this clonotype: One base away lies a much larger clone, so this may be a sequencing read error. The rearrangement joins TRBV29-1 to TRBJ2-1; possible D gene TRBD2, 5 bases. The CDR3 is 15 amino acids. Trimming removed 4 bases at V and 4 bases at J, with 17 bases between. Looked up from germline, CDR1 is SQVTM and CDR2 is ANQGSEA. CDR3 bases: TGCAGCGTTGTGGGAGCAGTCCGGGGTTACAATGAGCAGTTCTTC. Translated, it gives CSVVGAVRGYNEQFF.

Concerning this clonotype: An end of the junction does not agree with germline; a read error may underlie this. The chain uses TRBV28 and TRBJ1-5, with D unresolved. This CDR3 is 13 amino acids long. Per the germline V gene, CDR1 is MDHEN and CDR2 is SYDVKM. In nucleotides, the CDR3 is TGTGCCAGCAGTTTCGGCGAGAATCAGTCCCAGCATTTT. It is translated as CASSFGENQSQHF.

The chain combines TRBV4-1 with TRBJ2-7; D uncertain. The CDR3 sequence is 10 residues long. V shed 5 bases and J shed 7 bases, with 6 bases lying between them. CDR1 is MGHRA and CDR2 is YSYEKL in the germline V gene. CDR3 nucleotides: TGCGCCAGCAGCGTCCAAGAGCAGTACTTC. Translated: CASSVQEQYF.

This clonotype was counted between two and nine times. The rearrangement joins TRBV18 to TRBJ2-2; no clear D gene. Trimming took 0 bases from V and 6 from J, leaving 8 bases between them. Germline V gene lookup returns CDR1 KGHSH and CDR2 LQKENI. The CDR3 is 14 residues long. For the CDR3, the DNA is TGTGCCAGCTCACCACCATCGATAGCCGGGGAGCTGTTTTTT. Protein: CASSPPSIAGELFF.

The chain employs TRBV7-2 and TRBJ2-3; D is possibly TRBD1 (5 bases). The germline V gene has CDR1 SGHTA and CDR2 FQGNSA. The ends were cut back, 1 base at V and 14 bases at J, with 19 bases in the middle. CDR3 length: 14 amino acids. DNA for the CDR3: TGTGCCAGCAGCTTAGGGGCGGCCGACAGAGACGCGTATTTT. It specifies CASSLGAADRDAYF.

This clonotype showed up just a few times. The V gene is TRBV7-6, the J gene TRBJ2-1; 8 bases line up with TRBD1. Germline V gene sequence: CDR1 SGHVS, CDR2 FNYEAQ. CDR3 length: 20 residues. With V trimmed by 5 bases and J by 0 bases, 18 bases remained unmatched. As DNA, the CDR3 is TGTGCCAGCAGCGTAGATCAGGACAGGGCCTCTGAAAGCTCCTACAATGAGCAGTTCTTC. This encodes CASSVDQDRASESSYNEQFF.

V and J are TRBV29-1 and TRBJ2-7, with TRBD2 matching over 10 bases. The CDR3 has 13 amino acids. CDR1 and CDR2 (germline): SQVTM, ANQGSEA. V shed 6 bases, J shed 0 bases, and the junction held 2 bases outside the gene matches. CDR3 nucleotide sequence: TGCAGCGTGACTAGCGGGTACTCCTACGAGCAGTACTTC. Encoded protein: CSVTSGYSYEQYF.

This chain links TRBV29-1 with TRBJ2-5; TRBD1 matches 7 bases. CDR3 length: 13 residues. Germline lookup yields CDR1 SQVTM and CDR2 ANQGSEA. V lost 2 bases, J lost 11 bases, and 11 bases stayed unmatched. The CDR3 sequence: CSVERQGEYAQYF. CDR3 sequence (DNA): TGCAGCGTTGAAAGGCAGGGGGAATACGCGCAGTACTTC.

Turning to this clonotype: Being one base from a much bigger clone, this may be a read error. The rearrangement joins TRBV29-1 to TRBJ1-2, with unresolved D. This CDR3 is built from 13 residues. Per germline, CDR1 SQVTM and CDR2 ANQGSEA. CDR3 in amino acids: CCVVDRVNYGYTF. CDR3 in DNA: TGCTGCGTTGTAGATAGGGTCAACTATGGCTACACCTTC.

On this clonotype itself: Given a much more abundant clone one base away, this may be a read error. J is TRBJ2-4 and V is TRBV28, with TRBD1 identical over 7 bases. CDR1 and CDR2 (germline): MDHEN, SYDVKM. The J segment lost 13 bases and the V segment lost 4 bases, leaving 4 bases of the junction unmatched. There are 11 residues in the CDR3. The CDR3 DNA reads TGTGCCAGCAGTTCCTCACAGGGGCAGTACTTC. Translation: CASSSSQGQYF.

The chain has TRBV7-9 and TRBJ2-5; D uncertain. The end of the DNA is better explained by TRBJ2-7, so the J call may be wrong. Germline CDR1 reads SEHNR; CDR2 reads FQNEAQ (reference sequence). The CDR3 loop spans 15 amino acids. Written as DNA, the CDR3 is TGTGCCAGCAGCTCCCGTGAGGATTTGGTCGACGAGCAGTACTTC. Residues: CASSSREDLVDEQYF.

The table lists this clonotype with a few counts. V usage is TRBV11-2 and J usage is TRBJ2-1, with 12 bases identical to TRBD2. The CDR3 consists of 19 residues. Germline values: CDR1 SGHAT, CDR2 FQNNGV. The V and J ends lost 2 bases and 7 bases, in that order; junction bases with no gene match: 15. CDR3 region: CASSLRAQSLAGGRNEQFF. CDR3 coding DNA: TGTGCCAGCAGCTTAAGAGCCCAAAGCCTAGCGGGAGGGAGGAATGAGCAGTTCTTC.